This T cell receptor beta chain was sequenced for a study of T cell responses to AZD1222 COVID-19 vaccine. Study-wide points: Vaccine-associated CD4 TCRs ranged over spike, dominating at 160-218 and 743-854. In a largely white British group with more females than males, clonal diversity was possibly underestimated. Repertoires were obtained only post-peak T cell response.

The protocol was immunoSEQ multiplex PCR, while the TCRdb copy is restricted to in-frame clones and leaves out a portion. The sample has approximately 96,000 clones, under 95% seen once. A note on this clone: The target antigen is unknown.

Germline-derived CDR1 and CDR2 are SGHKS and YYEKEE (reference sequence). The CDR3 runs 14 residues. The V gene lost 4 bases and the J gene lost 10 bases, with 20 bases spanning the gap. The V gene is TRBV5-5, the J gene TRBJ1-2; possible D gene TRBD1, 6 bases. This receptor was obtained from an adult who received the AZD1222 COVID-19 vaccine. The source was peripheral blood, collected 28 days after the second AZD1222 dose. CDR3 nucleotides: TGTGCCAGCAGCAACGATGTAGGACAGACTTTCTACACCTTC. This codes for CASSNDVGQTFYTF.